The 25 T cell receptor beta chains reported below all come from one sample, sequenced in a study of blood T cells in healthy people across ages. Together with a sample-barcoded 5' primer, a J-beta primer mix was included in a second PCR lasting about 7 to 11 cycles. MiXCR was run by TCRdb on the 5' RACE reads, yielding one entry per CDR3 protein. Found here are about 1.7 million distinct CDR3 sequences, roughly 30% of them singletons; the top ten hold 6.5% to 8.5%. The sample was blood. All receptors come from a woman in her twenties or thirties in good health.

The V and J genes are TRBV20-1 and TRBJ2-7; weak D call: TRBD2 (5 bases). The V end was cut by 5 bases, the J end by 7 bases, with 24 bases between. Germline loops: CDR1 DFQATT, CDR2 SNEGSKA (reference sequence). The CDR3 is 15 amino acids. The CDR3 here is CSAPPSGFSYNEQYF. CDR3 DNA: TGCAGTGCTCCGCCTTCGGGGTTCTCCTACAATGAGCAGTACTTC.

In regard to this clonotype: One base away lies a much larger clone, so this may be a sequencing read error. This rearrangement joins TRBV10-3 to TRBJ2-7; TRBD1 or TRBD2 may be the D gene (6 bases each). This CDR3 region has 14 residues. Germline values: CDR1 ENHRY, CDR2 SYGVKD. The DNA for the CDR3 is TGTGCCATCAGTGAGTACAGGGACTCCTGCGAGCAGTACTTC. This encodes CAISEYRDSCEQYF.

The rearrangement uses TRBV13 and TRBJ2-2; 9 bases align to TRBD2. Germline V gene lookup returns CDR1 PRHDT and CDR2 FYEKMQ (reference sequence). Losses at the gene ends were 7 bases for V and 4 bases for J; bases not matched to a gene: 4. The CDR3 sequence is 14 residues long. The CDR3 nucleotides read TGTGCCAGCAAGACTAGCGGATTCACCGGGGAGCTGTTTTTT. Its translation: CASKTSGFTGELFF.

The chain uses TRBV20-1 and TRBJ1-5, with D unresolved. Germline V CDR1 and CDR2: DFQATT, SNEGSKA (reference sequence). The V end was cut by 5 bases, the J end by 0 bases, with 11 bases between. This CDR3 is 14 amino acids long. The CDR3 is CSAERENSNQPQHF. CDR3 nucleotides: TGCAGTGCTGAGAGAGAAAATAGCAATCAGCCCCAGCATTTT.

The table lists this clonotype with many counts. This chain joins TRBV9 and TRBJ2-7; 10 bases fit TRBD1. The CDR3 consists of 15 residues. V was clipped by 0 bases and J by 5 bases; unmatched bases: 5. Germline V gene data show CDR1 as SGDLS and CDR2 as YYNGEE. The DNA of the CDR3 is TGTGCCAGCAGCGTAGCCGGGACAGGGGTTGACGAGCAGTACTTC. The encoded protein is CASSVAGTGVDEQYF.

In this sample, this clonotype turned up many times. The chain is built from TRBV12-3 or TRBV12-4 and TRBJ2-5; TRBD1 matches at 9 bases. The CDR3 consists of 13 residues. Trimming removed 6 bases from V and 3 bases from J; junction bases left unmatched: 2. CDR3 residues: CASRDRGEETQYF. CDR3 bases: TGTGCCAGCAGGGACAGGGGAGAAGAGACCCAGTACTTC.

The CDR3 loop reads CASTTGGLTDTQYF. As DNA, the CDR3 is TGTGCCAGCACCACCGGCGGACTCACAGATACGCAGTATTTT. The chain has TRBV11-1 and TRBJ2-3; a weak D match, TRBD2 (5 bases). Germline loops: CDR1 SGHAT, CDR2 FQDESV (reference sequence). There are 14 residues in the CDR3. V lost 7 bases and J lost 2, with 13 bases in between.

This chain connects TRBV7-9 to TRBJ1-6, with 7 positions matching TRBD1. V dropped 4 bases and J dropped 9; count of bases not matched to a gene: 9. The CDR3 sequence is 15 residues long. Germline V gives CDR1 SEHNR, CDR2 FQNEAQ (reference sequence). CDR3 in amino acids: CASSSGRGLGSPLHF. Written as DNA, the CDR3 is TGTGCCAGCAGCTCCGGGAGGGGGCTCGGTTCACCCCTCCACTTT. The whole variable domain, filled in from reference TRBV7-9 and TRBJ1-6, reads DTGVSQNPRHKITKRGQNVTFRCDPISEHNRLYWYRQTLGQGPEFLTYFQNEAQLEKSRLLSDRFSAERPKGSFSTLEIQRTEQGDSAMYLCASSSGRGLGSPLHFGNGTRLTVT.

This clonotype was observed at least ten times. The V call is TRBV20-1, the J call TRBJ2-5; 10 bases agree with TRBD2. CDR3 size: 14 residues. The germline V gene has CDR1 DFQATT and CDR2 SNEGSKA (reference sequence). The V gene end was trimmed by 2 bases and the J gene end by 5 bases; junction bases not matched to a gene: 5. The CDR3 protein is CSARPLAGHETQYF. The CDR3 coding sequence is TGCAGTGCTAGACCACTAGCGGGACACGAGACCCAGTACTTC.

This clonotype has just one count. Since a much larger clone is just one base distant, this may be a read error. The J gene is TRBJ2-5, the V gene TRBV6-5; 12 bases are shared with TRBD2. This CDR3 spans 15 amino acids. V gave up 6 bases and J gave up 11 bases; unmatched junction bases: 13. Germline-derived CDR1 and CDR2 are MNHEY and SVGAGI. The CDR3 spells CASRPGTSGRNEQYF. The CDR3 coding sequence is TGTGCCAGCAGACCCGGGACTAGCGGGCGCAATGAGCAGTACTTC.

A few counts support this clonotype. The CDR3, as DNA: TGCGCCAGCAATCCTGGTACCGGGACCGAGCAGTACTTC. Protein: CASNPGTGTEQYF. V and J are TRBV5-1 and TRBJ2-5; D could derive from TRBD1 or TRBD2 (5 bases each). The J call is uncertain, as TRBJ2-7 better fits the DNA end. The CDR3 runs to 13 residues. Germline loops: CDR1 SGHRS, CDR2 YFSETQ.

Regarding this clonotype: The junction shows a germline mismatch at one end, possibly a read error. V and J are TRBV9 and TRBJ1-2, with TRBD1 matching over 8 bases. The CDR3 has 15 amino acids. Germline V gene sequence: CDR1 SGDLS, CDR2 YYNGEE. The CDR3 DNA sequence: TGTGCCAGCAGCCCTCGATGGGACAGGCCCTATGACTACACCTTC. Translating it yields CASSPRWDRPYDYTF.

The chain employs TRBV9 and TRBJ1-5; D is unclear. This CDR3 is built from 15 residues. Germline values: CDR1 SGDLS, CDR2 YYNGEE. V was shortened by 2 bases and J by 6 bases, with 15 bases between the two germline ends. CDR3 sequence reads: CASSVSGAWGQPQHF. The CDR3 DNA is TGTGCCAGCAGCGTTTCTGGCGCTTGGGGTCAGCCCCAGCATTTT.

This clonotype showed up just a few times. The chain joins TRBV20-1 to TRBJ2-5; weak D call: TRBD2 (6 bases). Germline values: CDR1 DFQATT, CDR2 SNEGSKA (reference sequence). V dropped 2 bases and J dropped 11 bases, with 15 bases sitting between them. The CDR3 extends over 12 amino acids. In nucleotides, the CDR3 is TGCAGTGCTAGACAGAGCGGGTTAGAGCAGTACTTC. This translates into CSARQSGLEQYF.

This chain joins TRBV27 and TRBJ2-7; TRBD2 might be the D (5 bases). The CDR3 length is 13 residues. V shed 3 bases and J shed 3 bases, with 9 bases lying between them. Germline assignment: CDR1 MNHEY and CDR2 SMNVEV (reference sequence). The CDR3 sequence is CASSFTGNYEQYF. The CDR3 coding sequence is TGTGCCAGCAGTTTTACGGGAAACTACGAGCAGTACTTC.

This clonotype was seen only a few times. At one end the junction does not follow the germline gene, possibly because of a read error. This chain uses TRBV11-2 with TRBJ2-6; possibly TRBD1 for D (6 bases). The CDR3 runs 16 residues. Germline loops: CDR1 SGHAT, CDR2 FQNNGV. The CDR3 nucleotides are TGTGCCAGCAGCTTCTGGGGGCGCTCTGTGGCCAACGTCCTGACTTTC. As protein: CASSFWGRSVANVLTF.

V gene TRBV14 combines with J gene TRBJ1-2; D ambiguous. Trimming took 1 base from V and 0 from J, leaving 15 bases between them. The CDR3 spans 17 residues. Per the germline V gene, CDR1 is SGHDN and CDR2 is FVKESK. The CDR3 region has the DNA TGTGCCAGCAGCCAAGTTGGGTACTTATTACCTAACTATGGCTACACCTTC. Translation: CASSQVGYLLPNYGYTF.

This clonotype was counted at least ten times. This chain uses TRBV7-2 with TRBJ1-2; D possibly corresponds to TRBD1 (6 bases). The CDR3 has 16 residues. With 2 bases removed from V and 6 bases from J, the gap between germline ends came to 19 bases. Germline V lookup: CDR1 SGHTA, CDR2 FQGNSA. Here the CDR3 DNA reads TGTGCCAGCAGCTTACGTAACACAGGGACGGTCGATGGCTACACCTTC. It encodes CASSLRNTGTVDGYTF.

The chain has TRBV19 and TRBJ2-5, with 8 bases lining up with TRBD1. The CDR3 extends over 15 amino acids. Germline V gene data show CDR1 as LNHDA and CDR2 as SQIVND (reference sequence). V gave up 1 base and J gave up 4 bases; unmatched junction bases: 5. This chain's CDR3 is CASSIAGGVGETQYF. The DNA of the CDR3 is TGTGCCAGTAGTATAGCAGGGGGCGTCGGAGAGACCCAGTACTTC.

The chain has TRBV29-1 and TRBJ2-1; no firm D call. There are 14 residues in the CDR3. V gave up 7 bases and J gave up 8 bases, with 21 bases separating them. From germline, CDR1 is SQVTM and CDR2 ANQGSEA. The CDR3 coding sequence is TGCAGCGCTGTTAAGCTAGTGAAGGTCGATGAGCAGTTCTTC. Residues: CSAVKLVKVDEQFF.

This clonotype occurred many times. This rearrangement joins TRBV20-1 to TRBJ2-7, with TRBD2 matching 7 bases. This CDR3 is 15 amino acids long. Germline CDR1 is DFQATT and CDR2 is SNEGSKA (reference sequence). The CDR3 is CSALGGTSDSYEQYF. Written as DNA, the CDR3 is TGCAGCGCTTTGGGGGGAACTAGCGACTCCTACGAGCAGTACTTC.

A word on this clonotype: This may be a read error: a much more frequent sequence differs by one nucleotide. The CDR3 sequence is CASCEMHNEQFF. CDR3 sequence (DNA): TGTGCCAGCTGTGAGATGCACAATGAGCAGTTCTTC. The rearrangement joins TRBV7-2 to TRBJ2-1, with D hard to call. Per germline, CDR1 SGHTA and CDR2 FQGNSA. The CDR3 spans 12 residues. With 8 bases removed from V and 5 bases from J, the gap between germline ends came to 10 bases.

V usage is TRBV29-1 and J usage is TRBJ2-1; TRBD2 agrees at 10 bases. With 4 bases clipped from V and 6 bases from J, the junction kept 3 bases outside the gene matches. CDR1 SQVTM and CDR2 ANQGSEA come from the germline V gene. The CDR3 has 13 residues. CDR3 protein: CSVGRLAGNEQFF. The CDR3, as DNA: TGCAGCGTTGGAAGACTAGCGGGCAATGAGCAGTTCTTC.

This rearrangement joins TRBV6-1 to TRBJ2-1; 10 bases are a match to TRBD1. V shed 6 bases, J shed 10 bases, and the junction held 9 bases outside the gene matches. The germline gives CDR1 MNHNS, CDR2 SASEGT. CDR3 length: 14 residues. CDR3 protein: CASRGTGEVHEQFF. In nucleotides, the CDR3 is TGTGCCAGCAGGGGGACAGGGGAGGTCCACGAGCAGTTCTTC.

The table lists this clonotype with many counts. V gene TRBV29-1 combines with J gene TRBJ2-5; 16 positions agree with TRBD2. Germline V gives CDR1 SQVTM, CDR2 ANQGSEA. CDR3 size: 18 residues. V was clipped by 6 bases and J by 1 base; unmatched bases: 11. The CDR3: CSVNGGTSGRASQETQYF. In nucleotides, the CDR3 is TGCAGCGTCAACGGTGGGACTAGCGGGAGGGCCAGCCAAGAGACCCAGTACTTC.